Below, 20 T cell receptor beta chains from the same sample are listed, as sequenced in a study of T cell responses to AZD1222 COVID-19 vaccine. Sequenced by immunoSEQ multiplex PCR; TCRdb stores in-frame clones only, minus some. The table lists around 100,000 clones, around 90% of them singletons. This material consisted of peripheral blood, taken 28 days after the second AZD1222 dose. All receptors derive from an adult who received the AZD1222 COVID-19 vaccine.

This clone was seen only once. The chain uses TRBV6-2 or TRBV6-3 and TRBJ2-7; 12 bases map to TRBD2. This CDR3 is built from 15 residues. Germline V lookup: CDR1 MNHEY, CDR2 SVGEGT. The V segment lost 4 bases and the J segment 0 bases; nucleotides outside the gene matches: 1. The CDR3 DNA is TGTGCCAGCAGTTGGACTAGCGGGACCTCCTACGAGCAGTACTTC. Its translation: CASSWTSGTSYEQYF.

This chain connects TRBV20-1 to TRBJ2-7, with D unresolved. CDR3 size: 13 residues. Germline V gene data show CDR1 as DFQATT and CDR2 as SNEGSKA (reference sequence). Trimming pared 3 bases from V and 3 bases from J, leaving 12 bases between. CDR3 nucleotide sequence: TGCAGTGCTAGTATGGGAACCCTCTACGAGCAGTACTTC. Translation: CSASMGTLYEQYF.

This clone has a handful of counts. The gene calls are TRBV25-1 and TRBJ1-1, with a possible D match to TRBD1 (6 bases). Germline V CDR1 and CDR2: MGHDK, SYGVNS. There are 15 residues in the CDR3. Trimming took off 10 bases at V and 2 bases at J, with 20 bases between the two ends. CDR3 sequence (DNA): TGTGCCACCACAAACCCGGGGGGGGGCAACACTGAAGCTTTCTTT. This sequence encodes CATTNPGGGNTEAFF.

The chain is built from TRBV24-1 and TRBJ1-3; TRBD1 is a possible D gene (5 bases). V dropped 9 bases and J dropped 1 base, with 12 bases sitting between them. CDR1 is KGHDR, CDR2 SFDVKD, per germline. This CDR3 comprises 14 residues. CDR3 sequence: CATSPGGSGNTIYF. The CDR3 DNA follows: TGTGCCACCTCCCCTGGGGGGTCTGGAAACACCATATATTTT.

CDR3 amino acids: CASSKYRGLDTEAFF. The CDR3 DNA sequence: TGTGCCAGCAGCAAATACAGGGGGCTTGACACTGAAGCTTTCTTT. This rearrangement joins TRBV7-3 to TRBJ1-1; 9 nucleotides align to TRBD1. The CDR3 contains 15 residues. CDR1 is SGHTA and CDR2 is FQGTGA in the germline V gene. V shed 5 bases, J shed 3 bases, and the junction held 7 bases outside the gene matches.

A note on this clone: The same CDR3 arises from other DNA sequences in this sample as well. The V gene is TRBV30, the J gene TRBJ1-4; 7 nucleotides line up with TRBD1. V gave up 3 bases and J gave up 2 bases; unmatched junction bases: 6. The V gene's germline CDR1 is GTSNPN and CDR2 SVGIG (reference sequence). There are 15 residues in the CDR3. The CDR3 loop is CAWSVTGATNEKLFF. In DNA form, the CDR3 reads TGTGCCTGGAGCGTTACAGGGGCGACTAATGAAAAACTGTTTTTT.

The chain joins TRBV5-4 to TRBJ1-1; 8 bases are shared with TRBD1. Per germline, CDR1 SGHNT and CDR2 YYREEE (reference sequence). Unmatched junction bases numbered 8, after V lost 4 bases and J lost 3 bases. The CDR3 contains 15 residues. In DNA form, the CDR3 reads TGTGCCAGCAGCCTAAGACAGGGGATCGACACTGAAGCTTTCTTT. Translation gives CASSLRQGIDTEAFF.

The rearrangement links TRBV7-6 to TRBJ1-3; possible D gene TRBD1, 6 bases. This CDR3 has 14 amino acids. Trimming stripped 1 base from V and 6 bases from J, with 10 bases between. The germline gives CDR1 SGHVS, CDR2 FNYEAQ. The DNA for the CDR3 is TGTGCCAGCAGCTTAGGACAGGATGCAAACACCATATATTTT. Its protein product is CASSLGQDANTIYF.

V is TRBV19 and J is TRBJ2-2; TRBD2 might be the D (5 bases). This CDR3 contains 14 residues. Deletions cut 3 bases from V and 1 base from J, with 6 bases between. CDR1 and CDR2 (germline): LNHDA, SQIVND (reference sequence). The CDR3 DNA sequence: TGTGCCAGTAGTATTGCGGGGAACACCGGGGAGCTGTTTTTT. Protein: CASSIAGNTGELFF.

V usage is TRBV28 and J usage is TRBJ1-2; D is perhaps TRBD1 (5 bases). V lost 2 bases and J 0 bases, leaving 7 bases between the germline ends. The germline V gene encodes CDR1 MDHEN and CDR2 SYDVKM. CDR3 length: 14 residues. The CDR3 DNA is TGTGCCAGCAGTTTAGTCAGGGCTAACTATGGCTACACCTTC. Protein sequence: CASSLVRANYGYTF.

CDR3 sequence (DNA): TGTGCCAGCTCACCCCCGGGACAAGCTAATTCACCCCTCCACTTT. Its translation is CASSPPGQANSPLHF. The chain links TRBV18 to TRBJ1-6, with D possibly being TRBD1 (6 bases). CDR3 length: 15 residues. V was trimmed by 3 bases and J by 6 bases, leaving 12 bases between them. CDR1 and CDR2 (germline): KGHSH, LQKENI.

CDR3 nucleotide sequence: TGTGCCAGCAGCATGATCATGGAAACCCGGGCTGAAGCTTTCTTT. Its translation: CASSMIMETRAEAFF. This chain joins TRBV11-2 and TRBJ1-1; D unresolved. The germline gives CDR1 SGHAT, CDR2 FQNNGV. This CDR3 is 15 amino acids long. The V and J ends lost 5 bases and 6 bases respectively, with 19 bases between them.

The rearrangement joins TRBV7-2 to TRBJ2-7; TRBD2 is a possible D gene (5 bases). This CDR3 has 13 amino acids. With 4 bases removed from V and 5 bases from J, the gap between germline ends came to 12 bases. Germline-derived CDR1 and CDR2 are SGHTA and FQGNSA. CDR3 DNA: TGTGCCAGCAGCTCCGGGATTGGTAACGAGCAGTACTTC. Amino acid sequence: CASSSGIGNEQYF.

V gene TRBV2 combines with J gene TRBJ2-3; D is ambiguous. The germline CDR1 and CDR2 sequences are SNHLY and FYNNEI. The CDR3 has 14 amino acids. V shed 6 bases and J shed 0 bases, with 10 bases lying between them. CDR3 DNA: TGTGCCAGCAGGTTAGTCCTGAGCACAGATACGCAGTATTTT. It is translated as CASRLVLSTDTQYF. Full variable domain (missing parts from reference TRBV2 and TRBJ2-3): EPEVTQTPSHQVTQMGQEVILRCVPISNHLYFYWYRQILGQKVEFLVSFYNNEISEKSEIFDDQFSVERPDGSNFTLKIRSTKLEDSAMYFCASRLVLSTDTQYFGPGTRLTVL.

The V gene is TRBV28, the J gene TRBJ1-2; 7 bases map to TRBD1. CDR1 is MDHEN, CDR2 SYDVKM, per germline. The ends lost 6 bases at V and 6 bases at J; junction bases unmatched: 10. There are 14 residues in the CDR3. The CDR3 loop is CASSGTGTADGYTF. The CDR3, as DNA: TGTGCCAGCAGCGGTACCGGGACAGCGGATGGCTACACCTTC.

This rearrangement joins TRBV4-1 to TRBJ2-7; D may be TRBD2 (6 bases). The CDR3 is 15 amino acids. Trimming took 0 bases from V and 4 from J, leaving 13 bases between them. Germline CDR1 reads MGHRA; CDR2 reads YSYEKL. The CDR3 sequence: CASSQETSFPYEQYF. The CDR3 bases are TGCGCCAGCAGCCAAGAAACTAGCTTTCCTTACGAGCAGTACTTC.

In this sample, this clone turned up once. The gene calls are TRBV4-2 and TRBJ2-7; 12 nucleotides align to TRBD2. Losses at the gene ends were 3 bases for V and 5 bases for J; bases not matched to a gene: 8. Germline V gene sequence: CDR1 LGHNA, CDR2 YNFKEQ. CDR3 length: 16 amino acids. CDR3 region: CASSQEGLAGPNEQYF. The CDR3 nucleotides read TGTGCCAGCAGCCAGGAAGGACTAGCGGGACCGAACGAGCAGTACTTC.

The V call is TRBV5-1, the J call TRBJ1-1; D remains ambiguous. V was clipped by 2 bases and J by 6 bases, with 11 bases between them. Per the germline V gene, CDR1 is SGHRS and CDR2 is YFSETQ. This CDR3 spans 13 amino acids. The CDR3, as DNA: TGCGCCAGCAGCTTAATATCTTCCTCTGAAGCTTTCTTT. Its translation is CASSLISSSEAFF.

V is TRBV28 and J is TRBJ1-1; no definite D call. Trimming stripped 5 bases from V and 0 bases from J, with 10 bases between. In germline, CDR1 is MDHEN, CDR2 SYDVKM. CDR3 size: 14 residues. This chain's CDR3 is CASSISSMNTEAFF. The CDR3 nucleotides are TGTGCCAGCAGTATAAGTAGCATGAACACTGAAGCTTTCTTT.

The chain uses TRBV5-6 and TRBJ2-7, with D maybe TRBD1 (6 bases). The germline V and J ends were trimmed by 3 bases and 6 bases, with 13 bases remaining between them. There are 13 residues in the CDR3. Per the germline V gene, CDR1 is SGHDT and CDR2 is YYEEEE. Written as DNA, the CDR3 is TGTGCCAGCAGCTCGGGACACTACGCCGAGCAGTACTTC. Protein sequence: CASSSGHYAEQYF. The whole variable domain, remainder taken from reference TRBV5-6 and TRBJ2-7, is DAGVTQSPTHLIKTRGQQVTLRCSPKSGHDTVSWYQQALGQGPQFIFQYYEEEERQRGNFPDRFSGHQFPNYSSELNVNALLLGDSALYLCASSSGHYAEQYFGPGTRLTVT.